This TCR beta chain was obtained from a study of T cells in Graves' hyperthyroidism and ophthalmopathy. RNA transcripts served as the template for amplifying TCR beta CDR3 regions. In the first-round RT-PCR of the TCR CDR3, the HTBI primer set was used. TCRdb reprocessed the multiplex PCR reads via MiXCR and lists one record per CDR3 protein. The sample shows around 600,000 distinct CDR3 sequences, 16% of them seen only once. Losses at the gene ends were 5 bases for V and 4 bases for J; bases not matched to a gene: 10. From germline, CDR1 is MDHEN and CDR2 SYDVKM. The length of the CDR3 is 16 residues.

This clonotype was obtained from a woman in her thirties or forties with Graves' ophthalmopathy. V usage is TRBV28 and J usage is TRBJ2-2, with 7 bases identical to TRBD2. Input material: blood. CDR3 amino acids: CASSPRGSGSTGELFF. CDR3 nucleotide sequence: TGTGCCAGCAGTCCCCGGGGTAGCGGGTCCACCGGGGAGCTGTTTTTT.